These 21 T cell receptor beta chains were all obtained from the same sample, sequenced in a study of breast tumors, draining lymph nodes, adjacent tissues. TCRdb ran MiXCR on the multiplex PCR reads and lists one entry per CDR3 protein. This sample has approximately 210,000 distinct CDR3 sequences, with 32% found just once. Samples came from axillary lymph nodes draining the breast cancer. Sequenced: axillary lymph node tissue. Receptors were obtained from a female donor with breast cancer. Some clones in this sample may be carry-over from other donors' samples.

V usage is TRBV11-1 and J usage is TRBJ2-5, with D uncertain. The length of the CDR3 is 15 residues. V lost 4 bases and J 1 base, leaving 13 bases between the germline ends. In germline, CDR1 is SGHAT, CDR2 FQDESV (reference sequence). Here the CDR3 reads CASSWPNSPQETQYF. CDR3 in DNA: TGTGCCAGCAGCTGGCCCAATTCACCCCAAGAGACCCAGTACTTC.

This clonotype was detected many times. The J gene is TRBJ1-6, the V gene TRBV28; D is unresolved. V shed 6 bases and J shed 7 bases, with 22 bases lying between them. Germline CDR1 and CDR2: MDHEN and SYDVKM. The CDR3 runs to 17 residues. Written as DNA, the CDR3 is TGTGCCAGCAGCGCCACCCCGGTGCGCTTAGGGAATTCACCCCTCCACTTT. Translating it yields CASSATPVRLGNSPLHF.

This clonotype has at least ten counts. DNA of the CDR3: TGTGCCAGCAGCCCCTCCGGGGCGATCTACGAGCAGTACTTC. Residues: CASSPSGAIYEQYF. The chain joins TRBV28 to TRBJ2-7; D tentatively fits TRBD1 or TRBD2 (5 bases each). The germline V gene has CDR1 MDHEN and CDR2 SYDVKM. Trimming took off 6 bases at V and 3 bases at J, with 15 bases between the two ends. This CDR3 region has 14 residues.

In this sample, this clonotype turned up many times. The chain links TRBV29-1 to TRBJ1-5; possibly TRBD1 for D (6 bases). CDR1 is SQVTM, CDR2 ANQGSEA, per germline. Between the trimmed V and J ends, which lost 3 bases and 6 bases, there was a span of 12 bases. This CDR3 is 13 amino acids long. The CDR3 nucleotides are TGCAGCGTTGACACAGGGATTGGTCAGCCCCAGCATTTT. Its protein is CSVDTGIGQPQHF.

The chain joins TRBV24-1 to TRBJ2-5, with 8 bases fitting TRBD1. This CDR3 is built from 13 residues. The V and J ends lost 9 bases and 2 bases, in that order; junction bases with no gene match: 4. Per the germline V gene, CDR1 is KGHDR and CDR2 is SFDVKD. The CDR3 DNA reads TGTGCCACCGGGTGGACAGGGCAAGAGACCCAGTACTTC. Translated, it gives CATGWTGQETQYF.

This clonotype was detected ten times or more. V and J are TRBV20-1 and TRBJ1-3; D unresolved. The CDR3 consists of 17 residues. The V gene's germline CDR1 is DFQATT and CDR2 SNEGSKA (reference sequence). Trimming left V 1 base short and J 0 bases short, with 16 bases between. For the CDR3, the DNA is TGCAGTGCTAGAGGGCCCGCAAGGCCCAACTCTGGAAACACCATATATTTT. Encoded protein: CSARGPARPNSGNTIYF.

The rearrangement joins TRBV7-9 to TRBJ2-7, with 10 nucleotides matching TRBD2. The CDR3 spans 15 residues. Losses at the gene ends were 2 bases for V and 3 bases for J; bases not matched to a gene: 4. Germline V gene sequence: CDR1 SEHNR, CDR2 FQNEAQ (reference sequence). The CDR3 nucleotides read TGTGCCAGCAGCTTACAACTAGCGGGACACTACGAGCAGTACTTC. It encodes CASSLQLAGHYEQYF.

This clonotype came up many times. The chain recombines TRBV20-1 with TRBJ2-1, with TRBD2 identical over 11 bases. Trimming cost V 4 bases and J 8 bases; bases outside gene matches: 7. The CDR3 is 14 residues long. Per the germline V gene, CDR1 is DFQATT and CDR2 is SNEGSKA (reference sequence). The CDR3 DNA is TGCAGTGCTATTAGCGGGAGGGCCTCGGATGAGCAGTTCTTC. Protein: CSAISGRASDEQFF.

The count of this clonotype is one. This chain connects TRBV5-5 to TRBJ1-3; D is undetermined. V lost 4 bases to trimming and J lost 4 bases, with 12 bases between them. Germline V gene data show CDR1 as SGHKS and CDR2 as YYEKEE (reference sequence). The CDR3 covers 14 residues. CDR3 region: CASSAGVSGNTIYF. CDR3 bases: TGTGCCAGCAGCGCCGGAGTTTCCGGAAACACCATATATTTT.

This clonotype was counted ten times or more. The DNA of the CDR3 is TGTGCCAGCAGCTTAGTAGGGGGAGGAGTCGCAGATACGCAGTATTTT. It is translated as CASSLVGGGVADTQYF. The rearrangement links TRBV7-2 to TRBJ2-3; D may correspond to TRBD1 or TRBD2 (6 bases each). Between the trimmed V and J ends, which lost 1 base and 4 bases, there was a span of 15 bases. The CDR3 has 16 amino acids. The germline V gene has CDR1 SGHTA and CDR2 FQGNSA.

This clonotype was observed a few times. CDR3 sequence: CASSSTTGQGVEAFF. The CDR3 DNA sequence: TGTGCCAGCAGCTCCACGACAGGCCAAGGAGTTGAAGCTTTCTTT. The chain recombines TRBV7-3 with TRBJ1-1; D may be TRBD1 (6 bases). In germline, CDR1 is SGHTA, CDR2 FQGTGA. Trimming removed 4 bases at V and 7 bases at J, with 19 bases between. CDR3 length: 15 residues.

The chain uses TRBV20-1 and TRBJ1-5; D is unresolved. V was pared by 5 bases and J by 4 bases, with 18 bases between. Looked up from germline, CDR1 is DFQATT and CDR2 is SNEGSKA (reference sequence). This CDR3 spans 15 amino acids. The CDR3 spells CSAQDLGRMNQPQHF. The CDR3 DNA reads as TGCAGTGCTCAGGACCTTGGACGGATGAATCAGCCCCAGCATTTT.

The CDR3 region is CSASSTRGGGSGDEQYF. The CDR3, as DNA: TGCAGTGCTAGCTCCACCAGGGGAGGCGGGAGCGGCGACGAGCAGTACTTC. The chain combines TRBV20-1 with TRBJ2-7, with a possible D match to TRBD2 (7 bases). Germline loops: CDR1 DFQATT, CDR2 SNEGSKA (reference sequence). Deletions cut 3 bases from V and 5 bases from J, with 26 bases between. The CDR3 has 17 amino acids.

Ten or more counts support this clonotype. The chain is built from TRBV5-1 and TRBJ2-3, with D unclear. CDR3 length: 11 residues. V lost 2 bases and J 3 bases, leaving 1 base between the germline ends. Germline V CDR1 and CDR2: SGHRS, YFSETQ. The CDR3 DNA is TGCGCCAGCAGCTTTACAGATACGCAGTATTTT. It yields the protein CASSFTDTQYF.

This clonotype has at least ten counts. The genes are TRBV7-9 and TRBJ2-6; the D is unclear. Trimming took off 2 bases at V and 2 bases at J, with 7 bases between the two ends. The germline CDR1 and CDR2 sequences are SEHNR and FQNEAQ (reference sequence). There are 15 residues in the CDR3. The CDR3 here is CASSLQAPGANVLTF. As DNA, the CDR3 is TGTGCCAGCAGCTTACAGGCGCCTGGGGCCAACGTCCTGACTTTC. The full variable domain, with the rest looked up from reference TRBV7-9 and TRBJ2-6, is DTGVSQNPRHKITKRGQNVTFRCDPISEHNRLYWYRQTLGQGPEFLTYFQNEAQLEKSRLLSDRFSAERPKGSFSTLEIQRTEQGDSAMYLCASSLQAPGANVLTFGAGSRLTVL.

This sequence joins TRBV9 and TRBJ1-2; no definite D call. The CDR3 is made up of 11 amino acids. Germline CDR1 and CDR2: SGDLS and YYNGEE. Trimming left V 0 bases short and J 7 bases short, with 4 bases between. CDR3 sequence: CASSVASGYTF. The CDR3 DNA follows: TGTGCCAGCAGCGTAGCTAGTGGCTACACCTTC.

This clonotype came up a few times. The chain has TRBV6-1 and TRBJ2-4; 7 bases agree with TRBD1. The V gene end was trimmed by 2 bases and the J gene end by 2 bases; junction bases not matched to a gene: 9. The CDR3 spans 17 residues. CDR1 is MNHNS, CDR2 SASEGT, per germline. In DNA form, the CDR3 reads TGTGCCAGCAGTGAATCCCTGAACAGGGGAACCAAAAACATTCAGTACTTC. It translates to CASSESLNRGTKNIQYF.

Concerning this clonotype: A read error may be the cause here, since a much bigger clone is one base away. The gene calls are TRBV5-4 and TRBJ1-3, with a weak D call TRBD1 (5 bases). The germline V gene has CDR1 SGHNT and CDR2 YYREEE (reference sequence). This CDR3 region has 17 residues. The CDR3 DNA reads as TGTGCCAGCAGCTTGGTGGGGGTCCCTAGCTCTGGAAACACCATATGTTTT. It specifies CASSLVGVPSSGNTICF.

This clonotype appeared many times. V usage is TRBV3-1 and J usage is TRBJ2-5; unclear D gene. With 1 base removed from V and 4 bases from J, the gap between germline ends came to 4 bases. The CDR3 totals 12 residues. The V gene's germline CDR1 is LGHDT and CDR2 YNNKEL (reference sequence). CDR3 loop: CASSQGGETQYF. Written as DNA, the CDR3 is TGTGCCAGCAGCCAAGGCGGAGAGACCCAGTACTTC.

This clonotype was counted only a few times. A junction end diverges from the germline sequence, so it may reflect a read error. The V gene is TRBV5-1, the J gene TRBJ2-1; D gene unclear. Germline CDR1 is SGHRS and CDR2 is YFSETQ. CDR3 length: 13 residues. The CDR3 loop reads CASSLAVAREQSF. CDR3 in DNA: TGCGCCAGCAGCTTGGCGGTAGCACGAGAACAGTCCTTC. Full variable domain (rest looked up from reference TRBV5-1 and TRBJ2-1): KAGVTQTPRYLIKTRGQQVTLSCSPISGHRSVSWYQQTPGQGLQFLFEYFSETQRNKGNFPGRFSGRQFSNSRSEMNVSTLELGDSALYLCASSLAVAREQSFGPGTRLTVL.

The chain couples TRBV29-1 to TRBJ1-5; D gene ambiguous. The germline V gene has CDR1 SQVTM and CDR2 ANQGSEA. V was clipped by 4 bases and J by 11 bases, with 27 bases between them. The CDR3 is 16 residues long. The DNA for the CDR3 is TGCAGCGTTGCGCTTAGGACTAGCGGGCCGAAAGAGACCCAGCATTTT. Its protein product is CSVALRTSGPKETQHF.